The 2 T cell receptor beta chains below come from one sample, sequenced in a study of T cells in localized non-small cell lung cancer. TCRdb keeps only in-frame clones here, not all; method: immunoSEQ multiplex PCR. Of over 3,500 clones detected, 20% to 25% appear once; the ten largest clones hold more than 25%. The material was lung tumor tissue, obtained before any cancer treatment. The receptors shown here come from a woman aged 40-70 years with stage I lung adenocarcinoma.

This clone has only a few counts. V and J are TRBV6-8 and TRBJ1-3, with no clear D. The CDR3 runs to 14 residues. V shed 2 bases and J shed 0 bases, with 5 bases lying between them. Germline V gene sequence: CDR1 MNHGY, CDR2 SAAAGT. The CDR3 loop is CASSYGYSGNTIYF. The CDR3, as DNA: TGTGCCAGCAGTTACGGATACTCTGGAAACACCATATATTTT.

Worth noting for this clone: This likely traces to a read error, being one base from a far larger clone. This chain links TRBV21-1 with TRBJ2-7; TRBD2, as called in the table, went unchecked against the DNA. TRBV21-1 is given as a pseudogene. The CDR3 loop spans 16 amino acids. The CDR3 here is CASSQGTNLGDYEQYF. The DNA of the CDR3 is TGTGCCAGCAGCCAAGGCACAAACCTAGGTGATTACGAGCAGTACTTC.